The 18 T cell receptor beta chains below were found in one sample sequenced in a study of cytomegalovirus exposure and HLA in healthy donors. PCR amplification relied on 60 Vbeta primers (plus 13 Jbeta primers). Clones were sequenced by immunoSEQ multiplex PCR, and TCRdb holds only the in-frame ones, with some missing. The table includes about 160,000 clones, 65% to 80% detected once. Input material: PBMCs. The receptor source for this set is a woman in her forties or fifties in good health and CMV-seropositive.

This clone was counted between two and nine times. This chain links TRBV2 with TRBJ1-5; possibly TRBD1 for D (5 bases). Trimming pared 6 bases from V and 1 base from J, leaving 10 bases between. The V gene's germline CDR1 is SNHLY and CDR2 FYNNEI. The CDR3 is 14 residues long. CDR3 residues: CASRVTESNQPQHF. CDR3 DNA: TGTGCCAGCAGGGTGACAGAGAGCAATCAGCCCCAGCATTTT.

V gene TRBV6-5 combines with J gene TRBJ2-7, with 13 bases that match TRBD2. J lost 5 bases, V lost 6 bases, and 7 bases had no gene match. The CDR3 runs to 15 residues. CDR1 and CDR2 from the germline V gene are MNHEY and SVGAGI. CDR3 sequence (DNA): TGTGCCAGCAGAACTCCCGGGACTAGCGGGGACGAGCAGTACTTC. Amino acid sequence: CASRTPGTSGDEQYF.

Remarks on this clone: Other DNA sequences in the same sample also yield this CDR3. J is TRBJ1-6 and V is TRBV4-3, with 9 bases fitting TRBD1. The CDR3 runs 16 residues. V lost 3 bases, J lost 10 bases, and 10 bases stayed unmatched. Germline CDR1 is LGHNA and CDR2 is YSLEER. The CDR3 region has the DNA TGCGCCAGCAGCCAGGATTGGGACAGGGAAGGCTCACCCCTCCACTTT. Amino acid sequence: CASSQDWDREGSPLHF.

V is TRBV11-3 and J is TRBJ2-5; unclear D gene. Trimming took off 1 base at V and 1 base at J, with 4 bases between the two ends. The CDR3 has 13 amino acids. In germline, CDR1 is SGHNT, CDR2 YENEEA. The CDR3 coding sequence is TGTGCCAGCAGCTTAGGACTCCAAGAGACCCAGTACTTC. Translation: CASSLGLQETQYF. Supplemented by reference TRBV11-3 and TRBJ2-5, the full variable domain reads EAGVVQSPRYKIIEKKQPVAFWCNPISGHNTLYWYLQNLGQGPELLIRYENEEAVDDSQLPKDRFSAERLKGVDSTLKIQPAELGDSAVYLCASSLGLQETQYFGPGTRLLVL.

CDR3 DNA: TGTGCCAGTAGTACCCGTGGGGCAGGAGAGACCCAGTACTTC. Translated: CASSTRGAGETQYF. V is TRBV19 and J is TRBJ2-5, with D possibly being TRBD1 (5 bases). CDR3 length: 14 amino acids. CDR1 and CDR2 from the germline V gene are LNHDA and SQIVND (reference sequence). The V and J ends lost 4 bases and 4 bases respectively, with 13 bases between them.

Notes on this clone: Relative to the germline gene, one junction end is altered; a read error may explain this. V and J are TRBV5-1 and TRBJ2-6, with 11 positions matching TRBD1. The CDR3 sequence is 18 residues long. The germline CDR1 and CDR2 sequences are SGHRS and YFSETQ. The DNA of the CDR3 is TGCGCCAGCAGCTTGGCGGGACAGGGGGGTACTGGGGCCAACGGCCTGACTTTC. Protein product: CASSLAGQGGTGANGLTF.

This rearrangement joins TRBV5-6 to TRBJ2-3, with 9 bases fitting TRBD1. Germline lookup yields CDR1 SGHDT and CDR2 YYEEEE. With 1 base clipped from V and 0 bases from J, the junction kept 3 bases outside the gene matches. The CDR3 runs to 16 residues. CDR3 in amino acids: CASSLTGQGSTDTQYF. As DNA, the CDR3 is TGTGCCAGCAGCTTGACGGGACAGGGTAGCACAGATACGCAGTATTTT.

The chain has TRBV16 and TRBJ2-7; D not resolved. This CDR3 spans 15 amino acids. V lost 2 bases and J 6 bases, leaving 17 bases between the germline ends. Germline values: CDR1 KGHSY, CDR2 FQNENV. CDR3 DNA sequence: TGTGCCAGCAGCCAAGGTCAGACCCGACTCCGCGAGCAGTACTTC. This translates into CASSQGQTRLREQYF.

J is TRBJ2-7 and V is TRBV7-8; weak D call: TRBD1 (7 bases). This CDR3 is built from 14 residues. Trimming removed 4 bases from V and 2 bases from J, with 12 bases in between. Germline CDR1 and CDR2: SGHVS and FQNEAQ. This CDR3 reads CASSYAGTAYEQYF. The CDR3 bases are TGTGCCAGCAGCTACGCGGGGACAGCCTACGAGCAGTACTTC. The full variable domain, rest sourced from reference TRBV7-8 and TRBJ2-7, is GAGVSQSPRYKVAKRGQDVALRCDPISGHVSLFWYQQALGQGPEFLTYFQNEAQLDKSGLPSDRFFAERPEGSVSTLKIQRTQQEDSAVYLCASSYAGTAYEQYFGPGTRLTVT.

This chain links TRBV6-5 with TRBJ1-4, with D unresolved. The V gene's germline CDR1 is MNHEY and CDR2 SVGAGI. The CDR3 is made up of 14 amino acids. The germline V and J ends were trimmed by 0 bases and 12 bases, with 14 bases remaining between them. The CDR3 protein is CASSYSRSLVELFF. Written as DNA, the CDR3 is TGTGCCAGCAGTTACTCGAGAAGTCTCGTGGAACTGTTTTTT.

The CDR3 sequence is CSVLGQANTGELFF. CDR3 DNA: TGCAGCGTCCTAGGACAGGCGAACACCGGGGAGCTGTTTTTT. The chain carries TRBV29-1 and TRBJ2-2, with 7 bases identical to TRBD1. There are 14 residues in the CDR3. CDR1 SQVTM and CDR2 ANQGSEA come from the germline V gene. After removal of 6 bases from V and 0 bases from J, the junction contained 4 bases not matched to a gene.

The rearrangement links TRBV10-2 to TRBJ2-3, with TRBD2 identical over 15 bases. Germline V gives CDR1 WSHSY, CDR2 SAAADI. The CDR3 extends over 17 amino acids. The junction had 8 bases not matched to a gene; V was cut back by 4 bases and J by 6 bases. The CDR3 region has the DNA TGCGCCAGCAGTGGGTGGACTAGCGGGGGGGCGGAGGATACGCAGTATTTT. Translating gives CASSGWTSGGAEDTQYF.

CDR3 nucleotide sequence: TGTGCCATCAGTGAAGGAGGGGCAGGGACTGAAGCTTTCTTT. Amino acid sequence: CAISEGGAGTEAFF. The chain recombines TRBV10-3 with TRBJ1-1; a weak D match, TRBD1 (5 bases). Germline V gives CDR1 ENHRY, CDR2 SYGVKD. The V end was cut by 3 bases, the J end by 5 bases, with 13 bases between. The CDR3 has 14 residues.

The chain has TRBV7-2 and TRBJ2-3; the match to TRBD2 covers 13 bases. This CDR3 has 17 amino acids. V lost 5 bases to trimming and J lost 6 bases; unmatched junction nucleotides: 11. Germline-derived CDR1 and CDR2 are SGHTA and FQGNSA. In DNA, the CDR3 is TGTGCCAGCAGCCCCCGACTAGCGGGAGGACTGTCGGATACGCAGTATTTT. It is translated as CASSPRLAGGLSDTQYF.

This rearrangement joins TRBV4-3 to TRBJ1-1; no reliable D call. The CDR3 totals 14 residues. Between the trimmed V and J ends, which lost 1 base and 1 base, there was a span of 7 bases. CDR1 LGHNA and CDR2 YSLEER come from the germline V gene. The CDR3 nucleotides read TGCGCCAGCAGCCAAGGAGGCAGGAACACTGAAGCTTTCTTT. Translation: CASSQGGRNTEAFF.

V is TRBV7-2 and J is TRBJ1-2; 9 bases are a match to TRBD1. This CDR3 has 14 amino acids. V lost 1 base and J lost 7; bases outside the gene matches: 4. Germline CDR1 SGHTA, CDR2 FQGNSA. In nucleotides, the CDR3 is TGTGCCAGCAGCTTAGAACAGGGGGCGCGTGGCTACACCTTC. It codes for CASSLEQGARGYTF. Using reference TRBV7-2 and TRBJ1-2 for the parts outside the CDR3, the full variable domain is GAGVSQSPSNKVTEKGKDVELRCDPISGHTALYWYRQSLGQGLEFLIYFQGNSAPDKSGLPSDRFSAERTGGSVSTLTIQRTQQEDSAVYLCASSLEQGARGYTFGSGTRLTVV.

CDR3: CASSAGAVTNEKLFF. DNA of the CDR3: TGTGCCAGCAGCGCAGGGGCTGTAACTAATGAAAAACTGTTTTTT. The chain employs TRBV7-2 and TRBJ1-4; maybe TRBD1 (6 bases). Germline V gene sequence: CDR1 SGHTA, CDR2 FQGNSA. CDR3 size: 15 residues. Trimming left V 5 bases short and J 1 base short, with 11 bases between.

The rearrangement uses TRBV10-3 and TRBJ2-3, with 8 bases identical to TRBD2. This CDR3 comprises 17 residues. In germline, CDR1 is ENHRY, CDR2 SYGVKD. Unmatched junction bases numbered 16, after V lost 10 bases and J lost 1 base. The CDR3 loop reads CATKLSSGGGGTDTQYF. Here the CDR3 DNA reads TGTGCCACCAAGTTATCGAGCGGGGGCGGAGGCACAGATACGCAGTATTTT.